This T cell receptor (beta chain) was captured by sequencing in a study of blood T cells in healthy people across ages. Study outcomes and limitations: While age rose, TCR beta diversity per million T cells dropped in a roughly linear way.

Using a J-beta primer mix together with a sample-barcoded 5' primer, a second PCR was run for about 6 to 11 cycles. Unique molecular identifiers of 12 random nucleotides labeled each cDNA. TCRdb reanalysed the 5' RACE reads using MiXCR and keeps one entry per CDR3 protein. The data contain roughly 1,000,000 distinct CDR3 sequences, about 23% of them singletons. Germline lookup yields CDR1 SGHRS and CDR2 YFSETQ. V was cut by 1 base and J by 5 bases, with 10 bases left in between. This CDR3 comprises 13 residues. This clonotype appeared a few times. Its cognate antigen is unknown. These same records also appear under a second study, on T cells of mothers and their children. From that study: The M1S primer of the second PCR added sample barcodes and 2-4 random nucleotides.

The sequencing input was blood. J is TRBJ2-7 and V is TRBV5-1; D gene ambiguous. This TCR was sampled from a girl aged 2 to 10 in good health. The CDR3 is CASSLSSNDEQYF. CDR3 bases: TGCGCCAGCAGCTTGAGCTCTAATGACGAGCAGTACTTC.